The subject of this entry is one TCR beta chain. Antigen unknown. The data were taken from a study of monozygotic twins with inflammatory bowel disease. CDR3 size: 16 residues. In germline, CDR1 is DFQATT, CDR2 SNEGSKA (reference sequence). TCRdb re-called the 5' RACE reads; every CDR3 protein appears as one record, without DNA. Its table records fewer than 350,000 distinct CDR3 sequences. General study results and limits: Evidence failed to back one strong IBD-linked signal or clonotype.

V gene TRBV20-1 combines with J gene TRBJ1-6; absent DNA, TCRdb's TRBD1 call cannot be checked. Sequenced input: blood. The clonotype originates from a human donor with ulcerative colitis or Crohn's disease, or a healthy co-twin of an affected twin (not recorded which). CDR3 sequence: CSAGGGYSSYNSPLHF.